This T cell receptor beta chain was captured in a study of graft-versus-host responses after intestinal transplantation. Across the study: Each transplant was multivisceral, liver-intestinal, or isolated intestinal. Each patient got anti-thymocyte globulin induction, then tacrolimus and steroids for two to four years. Broader study findings: The presence of high graft-versus-host to host-versus-graft clonal ratios in allografts characterized patients with graft-donor T cell macrochimerism. An association linked early post-transplant HvG declines with peak circulating GvH clone levels.

Libraries were prepared by immunoSEQ multiplex PCR; TCRdb keeps only in-frame clonotypes and omits some of them. In the table there are 84,000 or so clones, 80% to 95% of which are singletons. Germline V gene data show CDR1 as LNHDA and CDR2 as SQIVND (reference sequence). Trimming stripped 9 bases from V and 5 bases from J, with 14 bases between. There are 13 residues in the CDR3. As for this clone: Its antigen is as yet unknown.

The material was unstimulated CD4+ T cells sorted from spleen or lymph node cells, obtained before intestinal transplant. The TCR comes from a human donor who received an intestinal transplant. V usage is TRBV19 and J usage is TRBJ2-1, with no clear D. The DNA of the CDR3 is TGTGCCAGACTCCGTCCGTCGGACAATGAGCAGTTCTTC. Protein: CARLRPSDNEQFF. The full variable domain, completed using reference TRBV19 and TRBJ2-1, is DGGITQSPKYLFRKEGQNVTLSCEQNLNHDAMYWYRQDPGQGLRLIYYSQIVNDFQKGDIAEGYSVSREKKESFPLTVTSAQKNPTAFYLCARLRPSDNEQFFGPGTRLTVL.